The 19 T cell receptor beta chains reported below all come from one sample, sequenced in a study of T cell responses to AZD1222 COVID-19 vaccine. Method: immunoSEQ multiplex PCR; TCRdb's copy keeps in-frame clones and lacks some. Of 150,000 or so clones detected, under 95% appear once; the ten largest clones hold around 18%. The material sequenced was peripheral blood, taken on day 0 of AZD1222 vaccination. The receptors derive from an adult in good health.

The V call is TRBV5-1, the J call TRBJ2-7; TRBD2 might be the D (5 bases). Trimming took 4 bases from V and 4 from J, leaving 15 bases between them. The germline V gene encodes CDR1 SGHRS and CDR2 YFSETQ. This CDR3 has 14 residues. CDR3 sequence (DNA): TGCGCCAGCAGCCGCCCCGGGGAATATTACGAGCAGTACTTC. The encoded protein is CASSRPGEYYEQYF. The full variable domain, completed using reference TRBV5-1 and TRBJ2-7, is KAGVTQTPRYLIKTRGQQVTLSCSPISGHRSVSWYQQTPGQGLQFLFEYFSETQRNKGNFPGRFSGRQFSNSRSEMNVSTLELGDSALYLCASSRPGEYYEQYFGPGTRLTVT.

This clone was seen once. The chain joins TRBV4-1 to TRBJ2-1; no firm D call. The CDR3 has 14 amino acids. Germline CDR1 is MGHRA and CDR2 is YSYEKL. Trimming pared 0 bases from V and 7 bases from J, leaving 10 bases between. DNA for the CDR3: TGCGCCAGCAGCCAAGACGCCAACCGAAATGAGCAGTTCTTC. It codes for CASSQDANRNEQFF.

This clone was observed a single time. The chain employs TRBV29-1 and TRBJ2-7, with D possibly TRBD2 on 5 matching bases. Trimming left V 6 bases short and J 0 bases short, with 15 bases between. The CDR3 extends over 14 amino acids. Germline V gives CDR1 SQVTM, CDR2 ANQGSEA. As DNA, the CDR3 is TGCAGCGTCTCCCTAACCGGGATCTCCTACGAGCAGTACTTC. Translated, it gives CSVSLTGISYEQYF.

V usage is TRBV7-3 and J usage is TRBJ1-2; 10 nucleotides align to TRBD1. The CDR3 is 16 residues long. V lost 5 bases, J lost 8 bases, and 14 bases stayed unmatched. Germline-derived CDR1 and CDR2 are SGHTA and FQGTGA. The CDR3, as DNA: TGTGCCAGCAGCCCCGACTCGAGGGGGACAGGGGACGGCTACACCTTC. This codes for CASSPDSRGTGDGYTF.

V gene TRBV7-3 combines with J gene TRBJ1-2; 7 nucleotides agree with TRBD1. The CDR3 totals 13 residues. V was pared by 7 bases and J by 7 bases, with 9 bases of the junction left unmatched. Germline V gene data show CDR1 as SGHTA and CDR2 as FQGTGA. CDR3 sequence reads: CASTIQGESGYTF. For the CDR3, the DNA is TGTGCCAGCACGATTCAGGGGGAGAGTGGCTACACCTTC.

V is TRBV3-1 (or the pseudogene TRBV3-2) and J is TRBJ1-2; D ambiguous. This CDR3 has 15 amino acids. Looked up from germline, CDR1 is LGHDT and CDR2 is YNNKEL (reference sequence). V was trimmed by 1 base and J by 8 bases, leaving 17 bases between them. DNA of the CDR3: TGTGCCAGCAGCCAAGCTGGCAGGCCCACTAACGGCTACACCTTC. It encodes CASSQAGRPTNGYTF.

The chain combines TRBV12-5 with TRBJ1-2; the D gene is possibly TRBD1 (5 bases). The CDR3 spans 13 residues. Trimming shortened V by 4 bases and J by 4 bases, and 10 bases separated the two germline ends. The germline gives CDR1 LGHNT, CDR2 FRNRAP. This CDR3 is CASGWGQGYGYTF. The CDR3 nucleotides are TGTGCTAGTGGTTGGGGTCAGGGCTATGGCTACACCTTC.

There are a few counts of this clone. The chain recombines TRBV9 with TRBJ2-3, with D perhaps TRBD1 (6 bases). Germline V CDR1 and CDR2: SGDLS, YYNGEE. This CDR3 contains 11 residues. Trimming stripped 7 bases from V and 15 bases from J, with 18 bases between. DNA for the CDR3: TGTGCCAGCGGTGGTCTACGACAGGCATATTTT. Its protein is CASGGLRQAYF.

V is TRBV5-6 and J is TRBJ1-5; TRBD1 matches 9 bases. Germline V gives CDR1 SGHDT, CDR2 YYEEEE. V trimming: 1 base; J trimming: 10 bases; junction bases outside the gene matches: 3. The CDR3 runs 13 residues. In DNA, the CDR3 is TGTGCCAGCAGCTTGACAGGGGGCAAACCCCAGCATTTT. Translation gives CASSLTGGKPQHF.

The V call is TRBV3-1 (or the pseudogene TRBV3-2), the J call TRBJ1-2, with D hard to call. Germline assignment: CDR1 LGHDT and CDR2 YNNKEL (reference sequence). V lost 7 bases and J lost 4, with 13 bases in between. The CDR3 extends over 13 amino acids. The CDR3 DNA reads TGTGCCAGCACCCAGGCTGGAGGCTATGGCTACACCTTC. As protein: CASTQAGGYGYTF.

The chain is built from TRBV10-3 and TRBJ1-1, with 8 bases identical to TRBD1. The V and J ends lost 2 bases and 1 base, in that order; junction bases with no gene match: 6. The CDR3 has 16 amino acids. Germline V gene lookup returns CDR1 ENHRY and CDR2 SYGVKD. CDR3 residues: CAISERTGGGNTEAFF. In DNA form, the CDR3 reads TGTGCCATCAGTGAGAGAACAGGGGGGGGGAACACTGAAGCTTTCTTT.

The CDR3 loop reads CASSETAYNEQFF. Here the CDR3 DNA reads TGCGCCAGCAGCGAGACGGCTTACAATGAGCAGTTCTTC. This chain uses TRBV5-1 with TRBJ2-1, with D unresolved. The germline gives CDR1 SGHRS, CDR2 YFSETQ. The CDR3 is made up of 13 amino acids. Trimming took 4 bases from V and 4 from J, leaving 9 bases between them.

This chain uses TRBV28 with TRBJ1-1; weak D call: TRBD1 (6 bases). Germline V gives CDR1 MDHEN, CDR2 SYDVKM. The CDR3 totals 17 residues. V was clipped by 3 bases and J by 2 bases, with 19 bases between them. DNA for the CDR3: TGTGCCAGCAGTTTCCCTAAAGGGGGGGCCCCCAACACTGAAGCTTTCTTT. It encodes CASSFPKGGAPNTEAFF.

This clone was seen only once. J is TRBJ2-2 and V is TRBV6-5, with no clear D. Trimming removed 7 bases from V and 5 bases from J, with 11 bases in between. In germline, CDR1 is MNHEY, CDR2 SVGAGI. The CDR3 has 13 residues. DNA for the CDR3: TGTGCCAGCACCTCAACTTGGACCGGGGAGCTGTTTTTT. Amino acid sequence: CASTSTWTGELFF.

This rearrangement joins TRBV5-6 to TRBJ2-3; D gene unclear. V was clipped by 4 bases and J by 9 bases, with 21 bases between them. Germline values: CDR1 SGHDT, CDR2 YYEEEE. CDR3 length: 15 amino acids. The CDR3 DNA follows: TGTGCCAGCAGCCCAATTACCCCACAGATTCACACGCAGTATTTT. Protein sequence: CASSPITPQIHTQYF.

The CDR3 reads CASSERPGNYGYTF. DNA of the CDR3: TGTGCCAGCAGTGAACGGCCAGGCAACTATGGCTACACCTTC. The V call is TRBV6-1, the J call TRBJ1-2; D gene uncertain. The CDR3 spans 14 residues. Trimming took off 2 bases at V and 2 bases at J, with 9 bases between the two ends. CDR1 MNHNS and CDR2 SASEGT come from the germline V gene.

This clone was found once. The chain employs TRBV11-1 and TRBJ2-1; D is perhaps TRBD1 (7 bases). Per germline, CDR1 SGHAT and CDR2 FQDESV (reference sequence). This CDR3 contains 16 residues. Trimming removed 2 bases at V and 4 bases at J, with 15 bases between. The CDR3 region has the DNA TGTGCCAGCAGCTTACCTAGCGCGACAGGGTACAATGAGCAGTTCTTC. Residues: CASSLPSATGYNEQFF.

The chain couples TRBV6-5 to TRBJ2-7; unclear D gene. Per germline, CDR1 MNHEY and CDR2 SVGAGI. This CDR3 is 14 amino acids long. Trimming removed 4 bases at V and 6 bases at J, with 16 bases between. CDR3 coding DNA: TGTGCCAGCAGTTTCGGCGGCTCTCCCCTCGAGCAGTACTTC. Residues: CASSFGGSPLEQYF.

This chain connects TRBV28 to TRBJ1-5; 8 bases map to TRBD1. This CDR3 comprises 17 residues. V dropped 4 bases and J dropped 3; count of bases not matched to a gene: 11. CDR1 MDHEN and CDR2 SYDVKM come from the germline V gene. Here the CDR3 reads CASSSAGGTGSNQPQHF. The CDR3 DNA is TGTGCCAGCAGTTCGGCAGGGGGGACAGGCTCCAATCAGCCCCAGCATTTT.